A selection of T cell receptor beta chains follows, all from one sample in a study of cytomegalovirus exposure and HLA in healthy donors. The repertoire was sequenced with immunoSEQ multiplex PCR; TCRdb's copy has only in-frame clones and lacks some. The repertoire includes approximately 190,000 clones, 75% to 90% of them detected once, and 6.3% sits in the top ten. The sample was PBMCs. Receptors originate from a man aged 40-55 years in good health and CMV-seropositive. Both conserved end residues are part of each CDR3. D genes are given only for firm matches. The size entry is marked missing in some rows and otherwise reads once, few, many or a size class.

j_gene	abundance	v_gene	d_gene	CDR3aa	CDR3nt
TRBJ2-7	once	TRBV7-2	TRBD1	CASSLEGQSRQYF	TGTGCCAGCAGCTTAGAGGGACAGTCGCGGCAGTACTTC
TRBJ2-2	NA	TRBV4-2	NA	CASSQDWLRGSNTGELFF	TGTGCCAGCAGCCAAGATTGGCTCCGGGGTTCGAACACCGGGGAGCTGTTTTTT
TRBJ1-1	NA	TRBV7-2	NA	CASSFSNTEAFF	TGTGCCAGCAGCTTTAGCAACACTGAAGCTTTCTTT
TRBJ2-3	NA	TRBV10-2	NA	CASSGYADTQYF	TGCGCCAGCAGTGGCTATGCAGATACGCAGTATTTT
TRBJ2-2	NA	TRBV5-1	NA	CASSSHLGRGRITGELFF	TGCGCCAGCAGCTCTCACCTCGGGCGGGGGCGAATCACCGGGGAGCTGTTTTTT
TRBJ1-1	once	TRBV7-6	TRBD1	CASSRPRGQNTEAFF	TGTGCCAGCAGCCGTCCAAGGGGGCAAAACACTGAAGCTTTCTTT
TRBJ2-7	NA	TRBV5-1	NA	CASSLVADIAYEQYF	TGCGCCAGCAGCTTGGTTGCGGACATCGCCTACGAGCAGTACTTC
TRBJ2-1	NA	TRBV30	NA	CAWSVRLDNEQFF	TGTGCCTGGAGTGTGCGGCTCGATAATGAGCAGTTCTTC
TRBJ1-4	NA	TRBV2	TRBD1	CASSWTGQREKLFF	TGTGCCAGCAGTTGGACAGGGCAAAGGGAAAAACTGTTTTTT
TRBJ1-5	few	TRBV29-1	TRBD1	CSAKTGGNQPQHF	TGCAGCGCAAAAACAGGGGGCAATCAGCCCCAGCATTTT
TRBJ1-3	NA	TRBV11-2	NA	CASSLTPSSRQAKQNTIYF	TGTGCCAGCAGCTTAACCCCATCCTCCCGACAGGCCAAACAAAACACCATATATTTT
TRBJ2-7	NA	TRBV29-1	TRBD1	CSVGRDRVAEQYF	TGCAGCGTTGGCCGGGACAGGGTTGCCGAGCAGTACTTC
TRBJ2-5	NA	TRBV19	NA	CASRPHAGETQYF	TGTGCCAGTAGGCCCCACGCGGGGGAGACCCAGTACTTC
TRBJ2-3	NA	TRBV7-2	TRBD2	CASSRTSGNTDTQYF	TGTGCCAGCAGCCGGACTAGCGGGAACACAGATACGCAGTATTTT
TRBJ1-4	NA	TRBV19	TRBD1	CASSIDGTGGEKLFF	TGTGCCAGTAGTATAGATGGGACAGGAGGTGAAAAACTGTTTTTT
TRBJ2-2	NA	TRBV5-8	NA	CASSLRGAWELFF	TGTGCCAGCAGCCTCAGGGGAGCCTGGGAGCTGTTTTTT
TRBJ2-7	NA	TRBV7-6	TRBD2	CASSGGDSYEQYF	TGTGCCAGCAGCGGGGGGGACTCCTACGAGCAGTACTTC
TRBJ1-2	NA	TRBV14	NA	CASSQIGGTAGGYTF	TGTGCCAGCAGCCAAATAGGAGGGACGGCTGGTGGCTACACCTTC
TRBJ2-7	NA	TRBV4-1	TRBD1	CASSQAQGAYEQYF	TGCGCCAGCAGCCAAGCACAGGGGGCCTACGAGCAGTACTTC
TRBJ2-7	NA	TRBV27	NA	CASSLRTAYEQYF	TGTGCCAGCAGTTTACGGACAGCCTACGAGCAGTACTTC
TRBJ2-3	NA	TRBV7-3	NA	CASSLSPSTDTQYF	TGTGCCAGCAGCTTAAGTCCTAGCACAGATACGCAGTATTTT
TRBJ2-7	NA	TRBV6-5	NA	CASSYNGRDEQYF	TGTGCCAGCAGTTACAACGGGCGGGACGAGCAGTACTTC
TRBJ2-7	NA	TRBV27	TRBD2	CASSFLVAGGYEQYF	TGTGCCAGCAGTTTTCTGGTAGCGGGGGGGTACGAGCAGTACTTC
TRBJ1-6	NA	TRBV11-1	TRBD1	CASSPQTGAGSPLHF	TGTGCCAGCAGCCCTCAGACAGGGGCGGGTTCACCCCTCCACTTT
TRBJ2-3	NA	TRBV6-5	TRBD2	CASSSGLAGAPAQYF	TGTGCCAGCAGTTCGGGACTAGCGGGGGCCCCGGCGCAGTATTTT
TRBJ2-7	NA	TRBV28	NA	CASSLNRVNEQYF	TGTGCCAGCAGTTTAAACAGGGTCAACGAGCAGTACTTC
TRBJ1-1	NA	TRBV4-3	NA	CASSQSPEGATEAFF	TGCGCCAGCAGCCAATCACCGGAGGGTGCCACTGAAGCTTTCTTT
TRBJ2-5	NA	TRBV10-3	NA	CAISGAGSQETQYF	TGTGCCATCAGTGGGGCGGGATCCCAAGAGACCCAGTACTTC
TRBJ1-1	NA	TRBV28	TRBD1	CASIGGTGGNTEAFF	TGTGCCAGCATTGGGGGGACAGGGGGTAACACTGAAGCTTTCTTT
TRBJ2-7	NA	TRBV5-1	TRBD1	CASGLLTGTGVGEQYF	TGCGCCAGCGGACTTTTAACCGGGACAGGAGTAGGTGAGCAGTACTTC
TRBJ2-7	NA	TRBV7-2	NA	CASSLQGSIYEQYF	TGTGCCAGCAGCTTGCAGGGAAGCATCTACGAGCAGTACTTC
TRBJ2-7	NA	TRBV6-6	NA	CASSYDAGRGYEQYF	TGTGCCAGCAGTTACGATGCGGGACGGGGTTACGAGCAGTACTTC
TRBJ1-2	few	TRBV5-4	TRBD1	CASSSTGGAVYGYTF	TGTGCCAGCAGCTCTACAGGGGGCGCAGTCTATGGCTACACCTTC
TRBJ2-5	NA	TRBV5-8	TRBD1	CASSQGTDGQTQYF	TGTGCCAGCAGCCAGGGGACAGACGGTCAGACCCAGTACTTC
TRBJ2-2	once	TRBV7-3	NA	CASSTLGPTGTGELFF	TGTGCCAGCAGCACCTTAGGGCCCACAGGGACCGGGGAGCTGTTTTTT
TRBJ2-7	NA	TRBV7-2	TRBD2	CASSLRAGRAYEQYF	TGTGCCAGCAGCTTGAGAGCCGGGAGGGCCTACGAGCAGTACTTC
TRBJ2-7	NA	TRBV30	NA	CAWTRGSGEVDEQYF	TGTGCCTGGACTCGGGGTTCGGGAGAGGTGGACGAGCAGTACTTC
TRBJ2-7	NA	TRBV6-5	NA	CASRPGVSYEQYF	TGTGCCAGCCGCCCGGGGGTCTCCTACGAGCAGTACTTC
TRBJ2-7	NA	TRBV7-2	TRBD2	CATGGAGGRLARGEQYF	TGTGCCACAGGAGGGGCGGGGGGCCGGCTGGCGAGAGGCGAGCAGTACTTC
TRBJ1-1	NA	TRBV7-3	TRBD1	CASSQLDRVPNTEAFF	TGTGCCAGCAGCCAATTGGACAGGGTACCAAACACTGAAGCTTTCTTT
TRBJ2-2	few	TRBV28	NA	CASSSSFGVDTGELFF	TGTGCCAGCAGTTCCAGCTTCGGGGTAGACACCGGGGAGCTGTTTTTT
TRBJ2-7	few	TRBV4-1	NA	CASSQDSEEGYEQYF	TGCGCCAGCAGCCAAGATTCCGAGGAAGGCTACGAGCAGTACTTC
TRBJ1-1	NA	TRBV28	TRBD1	CASSLTPDRGNTEAFF	TGTGCCAGCAGTCTCACTCCAGACAGGGGGAACACTGAAGCTTTCTTT
TRBJ2-1	NA	TRBV9	NA	CASSVPGGWNEQFF	TGTGCCAGCAGCGTCCCGGGGGGCTGGAATGAGCAGTTCTTC
TRBJ1-5	NA	TRBV18	NA	CASSSREGQPQHF	TGTGCCAGCTCATCCCGGGAAGGTCAGCCCCAGCATTTT
TRBJ1-2	few	TRBV27	TRBD1	CASSSHLRGPQLSYTF	TGTGCCAGCAGTTCCCACCTCAGGGGGCCACAACTGAGCTACACCTTC
TRBJ1-1	NA	TRBV5-4	NA	CASSLGFGGNTEAFF	TGTGCCAGCAGCTTGGGATTCGGCGGGAACACTGAAGCTTTCTTT
TRBJ2-7	NA	TRBV14	TRBD1	CASSQVGGDRGTYEQYF	TGTGCCAGCAGCCAAGTAGGTGGGGACAGGGGCACCTACGAGCAGTACTTC
TRBJ1-2	NA	TRBV4-2	NA	CASSQGEGDYGYTF	TGTGCCAGCAGCCAAGGCGAGGGGGACTATGGCTACACCTTC
TRBJ1-4	NA	TRBV4-1	NA	CASSQGGGADEKLFF	TGCGCCAGCAGCCAAGGGGGAGGGGCAGATGAAAAACTGTTTTTT
TRBJ1-3	NA	TRBV7-2	NA	CASSFRGGALGNTIYF	TGTGCCAGCAGCTTCCGGGGAGGGGCGCTTGGAAACACCATATATTTT
TRBJ2-1	NA	TRBV4-2	TRBD2	CASSQVGGGSYNEQFF	TGTGCCAGCAGCCAAGTTGGGGGGGGCTCCTACAATGAGCAGTTCTTC
TRBJ1-1	NA	TRBV30	NA	CAWMGLTGAEAFF	TGTGCCTGGATGGGACTCACGGGCGCTGAAGCTTTCTTT
TRBJ2-7	NA	TRBV13	NA	CASSLGLWGDEQYF	TGTGCCAGCAGCTTAGGCCTGTGGGGCGACGAGCAGTACTTC
TRBJ1-1	NA	TRBV7-6	NA	CASSSGRGRTEAFF	TGTGCCAGCAGCTCCGGTCGCGGGCGGACTGAAGCTTTCTTT